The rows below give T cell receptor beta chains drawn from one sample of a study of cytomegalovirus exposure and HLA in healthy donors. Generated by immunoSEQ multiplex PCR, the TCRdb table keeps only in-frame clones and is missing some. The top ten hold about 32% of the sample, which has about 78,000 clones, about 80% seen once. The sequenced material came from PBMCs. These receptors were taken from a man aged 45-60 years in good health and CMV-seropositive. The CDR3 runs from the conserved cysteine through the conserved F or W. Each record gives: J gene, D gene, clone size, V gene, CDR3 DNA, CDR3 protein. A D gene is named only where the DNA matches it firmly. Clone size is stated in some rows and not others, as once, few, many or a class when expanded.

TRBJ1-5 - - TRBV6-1 TGTGCCAGCAGTGAACTTTCAGGGTATAGCAATCAGCCCCAGCATTTT CASSELSGYSNQPQHF
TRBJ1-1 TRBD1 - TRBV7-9 TGTGCCAGCAGCTTAGTCGGGACAGGGAAGAACACTGAAGCTTTCTTT CASSLVGTGKNTEAFF
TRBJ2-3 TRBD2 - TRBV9 TGTGCCAGCAGCGCGGGACTAGCGGGCACTAAGATCACAGATACGCAGTATTTT CASSAGLAGTKITDTQYF
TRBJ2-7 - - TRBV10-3 TGTGCCACCAGTCGGGGGGCTTCCAACGAGCAGTACTTC CATSRGASNEQYF
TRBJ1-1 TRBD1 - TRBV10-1 TGCGCCAGCAGCTCAGACAGGGGCAGAGGCATGAACACTGAAGCTTTCTTT CASSSDRGRGMNTEAFF
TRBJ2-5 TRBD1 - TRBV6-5 TGTGCCAGCAGTACGGGACAGGCGCCAGAGACCCAGTACTTC CASSTGQAPETQYF
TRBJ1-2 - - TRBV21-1 TGTGCCAGCAGCAAATACGGGACAGGGGGCATGGGCTACACCTTC CASSKYGTGGMGYTF
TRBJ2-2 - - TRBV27 TGTGCCAGCAGTTTAAGGGACACCCTATACGGGGAGCTGTTTTTT CASSLRDTLYGELFF
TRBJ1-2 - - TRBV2 TGTGCCAGCAGTGAAGCTATTGGGGCGGAGTATGGCTACACCTTC CASSEAIGAEYGYTF
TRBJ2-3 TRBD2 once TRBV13 TGTGCCAGCTCCGATAGCGGGAGGGTAGGGGATACGCAGTATTTT CASSDSGRVGDTQYF
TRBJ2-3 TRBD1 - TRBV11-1 TGTGCCAGCCGGGTTTCAGGGGGAGATACGCAGTATTTT CASRVSGGDTQYF
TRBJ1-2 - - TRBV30 TGTGCCTGGAGTTTGGGGACTTATGGCTACACCTTC CAWSLGTYGYTF
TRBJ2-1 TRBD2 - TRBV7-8 TGTGCCAGCAGCTTAGGCGGGAGGGCCAGCAATGAGCAGTTCTTC CASSLGGRASNEQFF
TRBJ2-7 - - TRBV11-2 TGTGCCAGCAGCTTATCGGACACACGCTTCGAGCAGTACTTC CASSLSDTRFEQYF
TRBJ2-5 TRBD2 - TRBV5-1 TGCGCCAGCAGCATACTTCCCGGCGGGAGGGCCGGAGGTCAAGAGACCCAGTACTTC CASSILPGGRAGGQETQYF
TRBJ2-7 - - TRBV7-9 TGTGCCAGCAGCTTTTACGACAGTCGTTACGAGCAGTACTTC CASSFYDSRYEQYF
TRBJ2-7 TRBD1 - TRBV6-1 TGTGCCAGTCTCCGGGACAGGGGAGCCGAGGAGTACTTC CASLRDRGAEEYF
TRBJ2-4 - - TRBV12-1 TGTGCCAGCACCCCTTATGGGACAGGAGGGTATGGGGGAAAAAACACTCAGTACTTC CASTPYGTGGYGGKNTQYF
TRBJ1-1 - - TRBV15 TGTGCCACCAGCGAGGGACGGGAGGGACACACTGAAGCTTTCTTT CATSEGREGHTEAFF
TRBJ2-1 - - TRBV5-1 TGCGCCAGCAGCTTTGGACAGAGCCCCTACAATGAGCAGTTCTTC CASSFGQSPYNEQFF
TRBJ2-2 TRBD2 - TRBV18 TGTGCCAGCTCAGCCTCGGGACTAGCGGGAGACCCGGTGGTCGGGGAGCTGTTTTTT CASSASGLAGDPVVGELFF
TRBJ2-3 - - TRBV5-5 TGTGCCAGCAGCCGGAAGGGGGGCACAGATACGCAGTATTTT CASSRKGGTDTQYF
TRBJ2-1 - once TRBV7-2 TGTGCCAGCAGCCCCTCAAGCGTCCGGGTATACAATGAGCAGTTCTTC CASSPSSVRVYNEQFF
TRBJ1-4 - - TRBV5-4 TGTGCCAGCAGCTCGGACAGAAATGAAAAACTGTTTTTT CASSSDRNEKLFF
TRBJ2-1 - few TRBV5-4 TGTGCCAGCAGCTCTCCGCCCGGACTCCCCAATGAGCAGTTCTTC CASSSPPGLPNEQFF
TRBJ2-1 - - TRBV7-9 TGTGCCAGCAGCCCTAGGGGCAGACATGACAATGAGCAGTTCTTC CASSPRGRHDNEQFF
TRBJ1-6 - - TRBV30 TGTGCCTGGACTGGACAGATAAATTCACCCCTCCACTTT CAWTGQINSPLHF
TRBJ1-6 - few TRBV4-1 TGCGCCAGCAGCTCACCGGGAAGGGAAGATTCACCCCTCCACTTT CASSSPGREDSPLHF